What follows are 14 T cell receptor beta chains derived from one specimen sequenced in a study of blood T cell repertoires in COVID-19. TCRdb's table, derived via immunoSEQ multiplex PCR, lists solely in-frame clones and lacks some. Among roughly 200,000 clones, 75% to 85% were seen once, and the ten largest hold around 5.9%. Sequenced input: peripheral blood. These receptor sequences come from a woman between 40 and 50 years old with COVID-19, enrolled during active disease.

The DNA of the CDR3 is TGTGCCAGCAGCTTGCACAGGGACTACGAGCAGTACTTC. Amino acid sequence: CASSLHRDYEQYF. The chain uses TRBV11-2 and TRBJ2-7, with D tentatively TRBD1 (6 bases). This CDR3 contains 13 residues. Germline V gene sequence: CDR1 SGHAT, CDR2 FQNNGV. V was cut by 3 bases and J by 3 bases, with 9 bases left in between.

The V and J genes are TRBV6-6 and TRBJ2-1, with 9 bases identical to TRBD1. Germline V gene lookup returns CDR1 MNHNY and CDR2 SVGAGI (reference sequence). This CDR3 is built from 15 residues. V dropped 5 bases and J dropped 3; count of bases not matched to a gene: 5. CDR3 residues: CASSTGTGLYNEQFF. The DNA for the CDR3 is TGTGCCAGCAGTACGGGGACAGGGCTCTACAATGAGCAGTTCTTC.

V is TRBV7-8 and J is TRBJ2-3, with D tentatively TRBD1 (5 bases). Per germline, CDR1 SGHVS and CDR2 FQNEAQ. The V and J ends lost 0 bases and 2 bases respectively, with 12 bases between them. The CDR3 contains 16 residues. CDR3 sequence (DNA): TGTGCCAGCAGCTTAGCCTCTCAGGGTACCACAGATACGCAGTATTTT. Translated: CASSLASQGTTDTQYF.

This clone was detected once. This rearrangement joins TRBV7-2 to TRBJ1-1; TRBD1 is a possible D gene (6 bases). Germline lookup yields CDR1 SGHTA and CDR2 FQGNSA. This CDR3 has 13 residues. Trimming took off 6 bases at V and 5 bases at J, with 13 bases between the two ends. For the CDR3, the DNA is TGTGCCAGCAGGACGGACAGAAATACTGAAGCTTTCTTT. It specifies CASRTDRNTEAFF.

For the CDR3, the DNA is TGTGCCAGCTCACCGGACAGCGTGGACACTGAAGCTTTCTTT. Protein sequence: CASSPDSVDTEAFF. The chain joins TRBV18 to TRBJ1-1; possible D gene TRBD1, 6 bases. CDR3 length: 14 amino acids. V lost 3 bases and J lost 3, with 11 bases in between. Germline V gene data show CDR1 as KGHSH and CDR2 as LQKENI.

A few counts support this clone. At the DNA level, this CDR3 is encoded by other sequences in the same sample as well. The CDR3 spells CASSLEGTGRSPLHF. For the CDR3, the DNA is TGCGCCAGCAGCTTGGAGGGGACAGGGAGGTCACCCCTCCACTTT. The gene calls are TRBV5-1 and TRBJ1-6; 9 bases are a match to TRBD1. Germline lookup yields CDR1 SGHRS and CDR2 YFSETQ. V dropped 0 bases and J dropped 10; count of bases not matched to a gene: 5. The CDR3 is 15 residues long.

The J gene is TRBJ1-2, the V gene TRBV6-2 or TRBV6-3; 8 nucleotides match TRBD1. Trimming cost V 5 bases and J 5 bases; bases outside gene matches: 13. CDR3 length: 16 amino acids. Germline assignment: CDR1 MNHEY and CDR2 SVGEGT. CDR3 in amino acids: CASSQQGVSPLYGYTF. The CDR3, as DNA: TGTGCCAGCAGTCAACAGGGGGTCTCCCCCTTATATGGCTACACCTTC.

This clone was recorded many times. This sample also contains other DNA sequences that code for the same CDR3. This chain links TRBV18 with TRBJ2-7; the match to TRBD2 covers 7 bases. This CDR3 has 12 amino acids. V was clipped by 2 bases and J by 5 bases; unmatched bases: 0. Germline lookup yields CDR1 KGHSH and CDR2 LQKENI. The chain's CDR3 is CASSPGRDEQYF. The CDR3 bases are TGTGCCAGCTCACCAGGGAGGGACGAGCAGTACTTC.

This sequence joins TRBV7-2 and TRBJ1-3; 7 nucleotides align to TRBD1. The CDR3 totals 16 residues. CDR1 is SGHTA and CDR2 is FQGNSA in the germline V gene. The trim removed 1 base at V and 0 bases at J, leaving 3 bases unmatched. CDR3 in DNA: TGTGCCAGCAGCTTAGTTAGACAGGGCTCTGGAAACACCATATATTTT. Translated: CASSLVRQGSGNTIYF.

The V and J genes are TRBV4-1 and TRBJ2-1, with 8 bases aligning to TRBD2. The CDR3 consists of 18 residues. Trimming took 2 bases from V and 0 from J; bases not matched to a gene: 9. The V gene's germline CDR1 is MGHRA and CDR2 YSYEKL. DNA for the CDR3: TGCGCCAGCAGCCAAAGGGCTAGCGGGTATAGCTCCTACAATGAGCAGTTCTTC. Translated: CASSQRASGYSSYNEQFF.

This clone was recorded only once. The sample has other DNA sequences that encode this CDR3 too. The genes are TRBV5-1 and TRBJ2-1, with TRBD2 matching over 9 bases. V dropped 2 bases and J dropped 0; count of bases not matched to a gene: 0. The germline gives CDR1 SGHRS, CDR2 YFSETQ. CDR3 length equals 15 residues. For the CDR3, the DNA is TGCGCCAGCAGCTTTAGCGGGAGCTCCTACAATGAGCAGTTCTTC. This gives the protein CASSFSGSSYNEQFF. Supplemented by reference TRBV5-1 and TRBJ2-1, the full variable domain reads KAGVTQTPRYLIKTRGQQVTLSCSPISGHRSVSWYQQTPGQGLQFLFEYFSETQRNKGNFPGRFSGRQFSNSRSEMNVSTLELGDSALYLCASSFSGSSYNEQFFGPGTRLTVL.

The rearrangement uses TRBV2 and TRBJ1-4; D is unresolved. The CDR3 totals 18 residues. The germline V and J ends were trimmed by 1 base and 8 bases, with 23 bases remaining between them. Germline CDR1 SNHLY, CDR2 FYNNEI. CDR3 DNA sequence: TGTGCCAGCAGTGAAGAGCCCGGAGGCCCCCCGATTGAGGAAAAACTGTTTTTT. Translation: CASSEEPGGPPIEEKLFF.

The chain joins TRBV21-1 to TRBJ2-7; whether TRBD2, the table's D call, matches the DNA was not checked. TRBV21-1 constitutes a pseudogene. CDR3 length: 14 residues. In nucleotides, the CDR3 is TGTGCCAGCAGCATTAGCGGGAGAGGCAACGAGCAGTACTTC. Residues: CASSISGRGNEQYF.

CDR3 coding DNA: TGTGCCAGCAGCCGCCGGCGGGGGACGTTAGCCAAAAACATTCAGTACTTC. Its protein is CASSRRRGTLAKNIQYF. J is TRBJ2-4 and V is TRBV7-8; TRBD2 aligns across 7 bases. The trim removed 5 bases at V and 0 bases at J, leaving 10 bases unmatched. CDR1 is SGHVS and CDR2 is FQNEAQ in the germline V gene. This CDR3 contains 17 residues.